A selection of T cell receptor beta chains follows, all from one sample in a study of Graves' ophthalmopathy and Graves' hyperthyroidism. TCRdb re-called the multiplex PCR reads with MiXCR, one entry per CDR3 protein. The table lists 740,000 or so distinct CDR3 sequences, 40% of them singletons, with approximately 43% in the top ten. Sequencing was performed on peripheral blood. The receptors shown here come from an adult man with Graves' ophthalmopathy. The CDR3 runs from the conserved cysteine through the conserved F or W. A D gene is named only where the DNA matches it firmly. Size values are once, few and many counts, or a class for expanded clones, and some rows have none.

d_call | j_call | v_call | clone_size | cdr3_nt | cdr3_aa
TRBD2 | TRBJ2-2 | TRBV25-1 | . | TGTGCCAGCAGCCAAATCACTAGCGGGAGAACCGGGGAGCTGTTTTTT | CASSQITSGRTGELFF
. | TRBJ2-6 | TRBV19 | . | TGTGCCAGTAGAGCTAGGGGGGGTTCTGGGGCCAACGTCCTGACTTTC | CASRARGGSGANVLTF
. | TRBJ1-2 | TRBV7-9 | . | TGTGCCAGCAGCTTGCAAGGGAACCCCTATGGCTACACCTTC | CASSLQGNPYGYTF
. | TRBJ1-2 | TRBV9 | . | TGTGCCAGCAGCGTAGGGAACAGGGAAATCTATGGCTACACCTTC | CASSVGNREIYGYTF
. | TRBJ1-6 | TRBV15 | . | TGTGCCACCAGCAGGAAGGGTTCTTGGACAGAGAATTCACCCCTCCACTTT | CATSRKGSWTENSPLHF
. | TRBJ1-2 | TRBV3-1 | many | TGTGCCAGCAGCCAGGGGCCAGCTAACTATGGCTACACCTTC | CASSQGPANYGYTF
TRBD2 | TRBJ2-5 | TRBV25-1 | . | TGTGCCAGCAGTGCTAAGCGGGAGGGCCGGGAGACCCAGTACTTC | CASSAKREGRETQYF
. | TRBJ1-1 | TRBV6-1 | few | TGTGCCAGCGCGACCGGCCAGTTGAACACTGAAGCTTTCTTT | CASATGQLNTEAFF
. | TRBJ1-5 | TRBV7-2 | many | TGTGCCAGCAGCTTAGCAGGGATTTCCAATCAGCCCCAGCATTTT | CASSLAGISNQPQHF
. | TRBJ2-2 | TRBV10-3 | . | TGTGCCACCCACGAGCCAGGGGAAGGGAACACCGGGGAGCTGTTTTTT | CATHEPGEGNTGELFF
. | TRBJ2-7 | TRBV6-5 | . | TGTGCCAGCAGTTACCGAGTGGGCGAGCAGTACTTC | CASSYRVGEQYF
. | TRBJ2-6 | TRBV7-9 | few | TGTGCCCGGCAAGGAAGCGGGGCCAACGTCCTGACTTTC | CARQGSGANVLTF
. | TRBJ1-5 | TRBV6-1 | few | TGTGCCAGCAGTTCTTACAATCAGCCCCAGCATTTT | CASSSYNQPQHF
. | TRBJ1-1 | TRBV7-8 | . | TGTGCCAGCAGCCCATCGGACCCGGCTTTCTTT | CASSPSDPAFF
. | TRBJ2-7 | TRBV19 | few | TGTGCCAGTAGTACCACCCACCCCGATTACGAGCAGTACTTC | CASSTTHPDYEQYF
TRBD2 | TRBJ2-7 | TRBV20-1 | once | TGCAGTGCGGGACTAGCGGGGAGCTACGAGCAGTACTTC | CSAGLAGSYEQYF
. | TRBJ1-1 | TRBV2 | many | TGTGCCAGCAGTGGTGTGGGTAACACTGAAGCTTTCTTT | CASSGVGNTEAFF
TRBD1 | TRBJ1-5 | TRBV6-5 | few | TGTGCCAGCAGAACCGAGGACAGGGGCAATCAGCCCCAGCATTTT | CASRTEDRGNQPQHF
. | TRBJ2-1 | TRBV9 | . | TGTGCCAGCAGCGCCCGAGCCGGACCTAAGCAGTTCTTC | CASSARAGPKQFF
. | TRBJ2-7 | TRBV20-1 | . | TGCAGTGCTAGCAGGACAGACTCCTACGAGCAGTACTTC | CSASRTDSYEQYF
TRBD1 | TRBJ1-2 | TRBV2 | . | TGTGCCAGCAGCCCCGCGACAGGGGGATATGGCTACACCTTC | CASSPATGGYGYTF
TRBD2 | TRBJ2-5 | TRBV10-3 | once | TGTGCCATCAGTACGACTAGCGGGAGAGAGACCCAGTACTTC | CAISTTSGRETQYF
. | TRBJ1-1 | TRBV4-1 | . | TGCGCCAGCAGCCACTCGCCTTCGGGTACGGGCACTGAAGCTTTCTTT | CASSHSPSGTGTEAFF
. | TRBJ2-5 | TRBV5-1 | . | TGCGCCAGCAGCGCGGGGACGGTAGCAAGAGAGACCCAGTACTTC | CASSAGTVARETQYF
TRBD1 | TRBJ1-1 | TRBV7-8 | many | TGTGCCAGCAGCTCCGACAGGGGGAGATCTGAAGCTTTCTTT | CASSSDRGRSEAFF
TRBD2 | TRBJ2-3 | TRBV7-2 | . | TGTGCCAGCAGCTCCGGACTAGCTTCAGATACGCAGTATTTT | CASSSGLASDTQYF
TRBD2 | TRBJ2-7 | TRBV9 | . | TGTGCCAGCAGCCTGGGACTAGCGGGACTTGTTGAGGGCGAGCAGTACTTC | CASSLGLAGLVEGEQYF
. | TRBJ2-2 | TRBV25-1 | . | TGTGCCAGCAGTGCTAGTAGCTCCCCCGGGGAGCTGTTTTTT | CASSASSSPGELFF
TRBD2 | TRBJ2-5 | TRBV9 | few | TGTGCCAGCAGCGCCAGGACTAGCGGGAACCTATGGTACCAAGAGACCCAGTACTTC | CASSARTSGNLWYQETQYF